The clone carrying this T cell receptor (beta chain) was detected only once. Its antigen is currently unknown. The sample originates from a study of cytomegalovirus exposure and HLA in healthy donors. There are 16 residues in the CDR3. The V end lost 5 bases, the J end lost 0 bases, and 17 bases lay between the germline ends. Germline lookup yields CDR1 SGHDT and CDR2 YYEEEE. Primers included in the PCR were 60 Vbeta and 13 Jbeta primers. Produced via immunoSEQ multiplex PCR; TCRdb's table is partial and in-frame only. This sample has roughly 100,000 clones, with almost 70% found just once. Whole-study results and caveats: From TCR beta sequences, most subjects' HLA-A and HLA-B alleles were reportedly predicted accurately. Later analysis suggested most CMV-associated TCR beta chains were HLA-restricted. The sole available immune exposure information was CMV serostatus. Reportedly, cytomegalovirus status was diagnosed with high sensitivity and specificity.

This receptor was taken from a man under 40 in good health and CMV-seronegative. The J gene is TRBJ1-1, the V gene TRBV5-6; D not resolved. Sequencing used PBMCs. The CDR3 spells CASSHSGQEMNTEAFF. The CDR3 nucleotides are TGTGCCAGCAGTCATAGCGGCCAGGAAATGAACACTGAAGCTTTCTTT.